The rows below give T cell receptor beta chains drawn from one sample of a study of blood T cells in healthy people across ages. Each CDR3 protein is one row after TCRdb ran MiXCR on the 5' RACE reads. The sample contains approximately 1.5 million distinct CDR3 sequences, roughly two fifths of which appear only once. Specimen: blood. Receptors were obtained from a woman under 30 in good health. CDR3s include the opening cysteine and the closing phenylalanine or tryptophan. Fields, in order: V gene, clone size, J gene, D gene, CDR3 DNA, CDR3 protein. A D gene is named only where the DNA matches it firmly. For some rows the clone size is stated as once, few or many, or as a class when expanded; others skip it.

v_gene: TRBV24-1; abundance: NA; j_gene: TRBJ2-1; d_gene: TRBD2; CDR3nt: TGTGCCACCAGTGACCCTAGCGGGGGGGTAAATGAGCAGTTCTTC; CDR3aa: CATSDPSGGVNEQFF
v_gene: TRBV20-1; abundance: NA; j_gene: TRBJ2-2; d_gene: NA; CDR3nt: TGCAGCGCTAGAGTAGCTCCCGGGGAGCTGTTTTTT; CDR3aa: CSARVAPGELFF
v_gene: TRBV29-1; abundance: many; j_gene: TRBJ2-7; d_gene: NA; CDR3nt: TGCAGCGTTGAAGATCGAGAAGGCTCCTACGAGCAGTACTTC; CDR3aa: CSVEDREGSYEQYF
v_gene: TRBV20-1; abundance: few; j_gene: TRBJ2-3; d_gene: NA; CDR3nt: TGCAGTGCTAGAGATCCGTGGCAGCCTGTTGGAGGCACAGATACGCAGTATTTT; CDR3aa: CSARDPWQPVGGTDTQYF
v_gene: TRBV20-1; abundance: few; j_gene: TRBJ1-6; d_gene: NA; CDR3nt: TGCAGTGCTAAGGGGTGGAATTCACCCCTCCACTTT; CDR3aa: CSAKGWNSPLHF
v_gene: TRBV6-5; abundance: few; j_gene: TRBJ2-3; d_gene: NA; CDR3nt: TGTGCCAGCAGGAGAGCGGTTAGCACAGATACGCAGTATTTT; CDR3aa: CASRRAVSTDTQYF
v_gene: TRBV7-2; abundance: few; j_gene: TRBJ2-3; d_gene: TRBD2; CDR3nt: TGTGCCAGCAGCTTAGTCCCTAGCGGGGGCTCCGCAGATACGCAGTATTTT; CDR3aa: CASSLVPSGGSADTQYF
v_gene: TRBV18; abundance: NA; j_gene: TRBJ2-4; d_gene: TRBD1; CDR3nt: TGTGCCAGCTCACCATCCGGGACAGGGGGCAAAAACATTCAGTACTTC; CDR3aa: CASSPSGTGGKNIQYF
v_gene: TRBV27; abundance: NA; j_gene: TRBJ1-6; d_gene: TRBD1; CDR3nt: TGTGCCAGCAGTCTGAACAGGGGAATCTATAATTCACCCCTCCACTTT; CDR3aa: CASSLNRGIYNSPLHF
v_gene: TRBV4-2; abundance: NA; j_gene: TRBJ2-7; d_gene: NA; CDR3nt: TGTGCCAGCAGCCATTTTCCATCCAGCGGCAATGAGCAGTACTTC; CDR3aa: CASSHFPSSGNEQYF